Below, one T cell receptor beta chain is given with its context. Its cognate antigen is unknown. The data were taken from a study of PD-1 blockade in classical Hodgkin lymphoma. Study context: The patients were dosed with nivolumab 3 mg/kg, infused intravenously every 2 weeks.

TCRdb's copy holds only in-frame clones and misses some; the assay was immunoSEQ multiplex PCR. In the table there are more than 30,000 clones, over 65% of which are singletons. Every patient experienced relapse after autologous stem cell transplantation, and brentuximab vedotin exposure varied. Best overall response was complete response, partial response or progressive disease in these relapsed/refractory classical Hodgkin lymphoma patients. CDR1 and CDR2 (germline): SNHLY, FYNNEI. The CDR3 runs to 13 residues. Trimming took 0 bases from V and 6 from J, leaving 8 bases between them. Study-wide findings and caveats: According to reports, newly diagnosed patients had lower baseline TCR diversity than healthy donors, and relapsed/refractory patients had lower baseline TCR diversity still. Significant TCR diversity gains by C4D1 occurred in CD4+ but not CD8+ cells.

The TCR originated in a human donor with classical Hodgkin lymphoma. This specimen consisted of peripheral blood mononuclear cells (PBMCs), obtained before the second cycle of nivolumab. This chain uses TRBV2 with TRBJ1-1; D gene ambiguous. The CDR3 spells CASSEARSAEAFF. The DNA for the CDR3 is TGTGCCAGCAGTGAAGCGAGAAGCGCTGAAGCTTTCTTT. Full variable domain (outside the CDR3, taken from reference TRBV2 and TRBJ1-1): EPEVTQTPSHQVTQMGQEVILRCVPISNHLYFYWYRQILGQKVEFLVSFYNNEISEKSEIFDDQFSVERPDGSNFTLKIRSTKLEDSAMYFCASSEARSAEAFFGQGTRLTVV.